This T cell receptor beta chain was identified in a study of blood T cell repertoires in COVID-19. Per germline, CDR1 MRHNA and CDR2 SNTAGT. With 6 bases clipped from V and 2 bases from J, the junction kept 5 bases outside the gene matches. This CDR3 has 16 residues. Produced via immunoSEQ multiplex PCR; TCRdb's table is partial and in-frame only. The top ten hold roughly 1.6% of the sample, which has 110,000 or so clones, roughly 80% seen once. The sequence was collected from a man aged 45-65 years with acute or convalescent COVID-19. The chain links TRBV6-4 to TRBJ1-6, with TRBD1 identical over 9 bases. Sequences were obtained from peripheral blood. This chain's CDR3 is CASSPRDRAYNSPLHF. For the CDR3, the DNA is TGTGCCAGCAGCCCTAGGGACAGGGCCTATAATTCACCCCTCCACTTT.